These 31 T cell receptor beta chains originate from one sample sequenced in a study of blood T cells in healthy people across ages. Through a sample-barcoded 5' primer and a J-beta primer mix, a second PCR was run for roughly 6 to 11 cycles. TCRdb analysed the 5' RACE reads with MiXCR anew, one entry per CDR3 protein. Among about 1.8 million distinct CDR3 sequences listed, 49% were seen once. The material sequenced was blood. The receptors derive from a woman aged 35 to 49 in good health.

This chain connects TRBV6-2 or TRBV6-3 to TRBJ2-1; TRBD2 might be the D (6 bases). CDR1 is MNHEY, CDR2 SVGEGT, per germline. Deletions cut 6 bases from V and 3 bases from J, with 12 bases between. The CDR3 is made up of 14 amino acids. CDR3 bases: TGTGCCAGCAGGGTAGCGGTGAACTACAATGAGCAGTTCTTC. As protein: CASRVAVNYNEQFF.

Only a few counts were recorded for this clonotype. The rearrangement joins TRBV28 to TRBJ2-1; no clear D gene. Trimming took 5 bases from V and 6 from J, leaving 11 bases between them. CDR1 and CDR2 from the germline V gene are MDHEN and SYDVKM. The CDR3 length is 13 residues. CDR3 DNA: TGTGCCAGCAGTCAATATAACGGCAATGAGCAGTTCTTC. The encoded protein is CASSQYNGNEQFF. Filled out from reference TRBV28 and TRBJ2-1, the complete variable domain reads DVKVTQSSRYLVKRTGEKVFLECVQDMDHENMFWYRQDPGLGLRLIYFSYDVKMKEKGDIPEGYSVSREKKERFSLILESASTNQTSMYLCASSQYNGNEQFFGPGTRLTVL.

This clonotype was seen a single time. The V gene is TRBV7-2, the J gene TRBJ2-3; no definite D call. V was shortened by 4 bases and J by 6 bases, with 17 bases between the two germline ends. This CDR3 has 15 amino acids. Germline CDR1 is SGHTA and CDR2 is FQGNSA. DNA for the CDR3: TGTGCCAGCAGCTCGTCTCCTTTTATGACCGATACGCAGTATTTT. Its protein is CASSSSPFMTDTQYF.

V and J are TRBV6-2 or TRBV6-3 and TRBJ2-1; D gene uncertain. This CDR3 spans 14 amino acids. Trimming took 0 bases from V and 6 from J, leaving 9 bases between them. The germline V gene encodes CDR1 MNHEY and CDR2 SVGEGT. This CDR3 is CASSYSVEFNEQFF. CDR3 DNA: TGTGCCAGCAGTTACTCGGTTGAATTCAATGAGCAGTTCTTC.

J is TRBJ1-1 and V is TRBV29-1; D gene uncertain. Trimming stripped 7 bases from V and 2 bases from J, with 14 bases between. CDR3 length: 13 amino acids. Germline V gene data show CDR1 as SQVTM and CDR2 as ANQGSEA. CDR3 sequence reads: CSGVTSPNTEAFF. The CDR3 bases are TGCAGCGGTGTGACAAGTCCAAACACTGAAGCTTTCTTT. Looking up the rest from reference TRBV29-1 and TRBJ1-1 gives the full variable domain: SAVISQKPSRDICQRGTSLTIQCQVDSQVTMMFWYRQQPGQSLTLIATANQGSEATYESGFVIDKFPISRPNLTFSTLTVSNMSPEDSSIYLCSGVTSPNTEAFFGQGTRLTVV.

This clonotype was seen more than once but under ten times. This chain connects TRBV20-1 to TRBJ2-7; 9 bases agree with TRBD2. This CDR3 contains 11 residues. Germline CDR1 and CDR2: DFQATT and SNEGSKA (reference sequence). CDR3 residues: CTPQLAGEQYF. The CDR3 nucleotides read TGCACCCCGCAACTAGCGGGCGAGCAGTACTTC.

The V call is TRBV10-2, the J call TRBJ2-2, with D tentatively TRBD1 (5 bases). The V gene lost 4 bases and the J gene lost 3 bases, with 12 bases spanning the gap. CDR3 length: 15 amino acids. Germline CDR1 reads WSHSY; CDR2 reads SAAADI. The CDR3, as DNA: TGCGCCAGCAGTGGGCAGGGAAGTTACACCGGGGAGCTGTTTTTT. Translating it yields CASSGQGSYTGELFF.

The rearrangement joins TRBV29-1 to TRBJ1-2, with 9 bases matching TRBD1. Germline V gene data show CDR1 as SQVTM and CDR2 as ANQGSEA. The V segment lost 3 bases and the J segment 8 bases; nucleotides outside the gene matches: 10. The CDR3 totals 14 residues. In DNA form, the CDR3 reads TGCAGCGTTGACTTGAAGACAGGGGGGATCGGCTACACCTTC. It encodes CSVDLKTGGIGYTF.

This clonotype turned up a few times. The chain links TRBV3-1 to TRBJ2-2, with a weak D call TRBD1 (6 bases). This CDR3 has 14 residues. V shed 0 bases and J shed 6 bases, with 8 bases lying between them. Germline CDR1 LGHDT, CDR2 YNNKEL (reference sequence). The CDR3 loop reads CASSQDWGPGELFF. The CDR3 coding sequence is TGTGCCAGCAGCCAAGATTGGGGGCCCGGGGAGCTGTTTTTT.

This clonotype was seen a handful of times. The chain carries TRBV29-1 and TRBJ2-5, with D tentatively TRBD1 (5 bases). Trimming took off 4 bases at V and 5 bases at J, with 14 bases between the two ends. Looked up from germline, CDR1 is SQVTM and CDR2 is ANQGSEA. This CDR3 has 13 amino acids. The CDR3 coding sequence is TGCAGCGTTGCGGGTGCCAGGGTCGAGACCCAGTACTTC. Protein: CSVAGARVETQYF.

The genes are TRBV7-2 and TRBJ2-1; the D is unclear. The J call may not be correct, given that the DNA end is closer to TRBJ2-7. Germline CDR1 is SGHTA and CDR2 is FQGNSA. This CDR3 contains 14 residues. The CDR3 DNA is TGTGCCAGCAGAAGTCCAAGCTCCTACAATGAGCAGTACTTC. Its translation: CASRSPSSYNEQYF.

The V gene is TRBV7-9, the J gene TRBJ2-7, with D tentatively TRBD1 (6 bases). The DNA end favors TRBJ2-5, so the J call may be wrong. The CDR3 runs 16 residues. Looked up from germline, CDR1 is SEHNR and CDR2 is FQNEAQ (reference sequence). The CDR3 nucleotides read TGTGCCAGCAGCTTAGTTTCAGGGGCGGAGGAAGAGACCCAGTACTTC. The encoded protein is CASSLVSGAEEETQYF.

This clonotype appeared a few times. J is TRBJ2-3 and V is TRBV13, with D unclear. Germline V CDR1 and CDR2: PRHDT, FYEKMQ (reference sequence). V lost 5 bases to trimming and J lost 7 bases, with 10 bases between them. This CDR3 region has 12 residues. The CDR3 DNA reads as TGTGCCAGCAGCCCCAGGAGAAATACGCAGTATTTT. Protein: CASSPRRNTQYF.

The table lists this clonotype with a few counts. V is TRBV27 and J is TRBJ2-3; the match to TRBD2 covers 12 bases. The CDR3 runs 21 residues. Germline V gene sequence: CDR1 MNHEY, CDR2 SMNVEV (reference sequence). The ends lost 4 bases at V and 1 base at J; junction bases unmatched: 18. CDR3 sequence reads: CASSSVPPRLAGVGRTDTQYF. The CDR3 coding sequence is TGTGCCAGCAGTTCAGTTCCCCCTAGACTAGCGGGGGTCGGTCGCACAGATACGCAGTATTTT.

The chain employs TRBV20-1 and TRBJ2-2; 11 bases are shared with TRBD2. CDR3 length: 16 amino acids. The germline CDR1 and CDR2 sequences are DFQATT and SNEGSKA (reference sequence). V trimming: 5 bases; J trimming: 1 base; junction bases outside the gene matches: 6. CDR3 sequence reads: CSALNLAGGNTGELFF. The CDR3, as DNA: TGCAGTGCTCTTAATCTAGCGGGAGGGAACACCGGGGAGCTGTTTTTT.

The chain has TRBV6-4 and TRBJ2-1, with D perhaps matching TRBD2 (7 bases). CDR1 is MRHNA, CDR2 SNTAGT, per germline. V lost 6 bases to trimming and J lost 6 bases, with 18 bases between them. The CDR3 runs to 15 residues. CDR3 sequence: CASRPQRGGGNEQFF. The DNA for the CDR3 is TGTGCCAGCAGGCCGCAGAGGGGGGGAGGCAATGAGCAGTTCTTC.

The chain carries TRBV6-5 and TRBJ2-5; D ambiguous. The germline CDR1 and CDR2 sequences are MNHEY and SVGAGI. V lost 4 bases and J lost 11, with 11 bases in between. CDR3 size: 11 residues. CDR3 loop: CASSFPPEQYF. The CDR3 DNA reads TGTGCCAGCAGTTTCCCGCCAGAGCAGTACTTC.

Regarding this clonotype: A junction boundary mismatches the germline segment, possibly from a read error. J is TRBJ2-1 and V is TRBV12-3 or TRBV12-4; 11 bases line up with TRBD2. This CDR3 region has 16 residues. In DNA form, the CDR3 reads TGTGCCAGCAGTCCCCGACTAGCGGGGACCTACAAGGAGCAGTTCTTC. Protein product: CASSPRLAGTYKEQFF.

This clonotype has just a few counts. The DNA of the CDR3 is TGTGCCAGCAGTGATCAGAGCCACTACGAGCAGTACTTC. This gives the protein CASSDQSHYEQYF. The rearrangement joins TRBV6-2 or TRBV6-3 to TRBJ2-5; no clear D gene. The DNA end favors TRBJ2-7, so the J call may be wrong. The germline V gene encodes CDR1 MNHEY and CDR2 SVGEGT. This CDR3 contains 13 residues.

The V call is TRBV7-3, the J call TRBJ2-5, with TRBD2 matching over 7 bases. Germline CDR1 and CDR2: SGHTA and FQGTGA. Losses at the gene ends were 3 bases for V and 2 bases for J; bases not matched to a gene: 6. The CDR3 runs to 15 residues. The CDR3 DNA reads as TGTGCCAGCAGCTTCTCAGTCGGGGGGCAAGAGACCCAGTACTTC. Its translation: CASSFSVGGQETQYF. The full variable domain, rest sourced from reference TRBV7-3 and TRBJ2-5, is GAGVSQTPSNKVTEKGKYVELRCDPISGHTALYWYRQSLGQGPEFLIYFQGTGAADDSGLPNDRFFAVRPEGSVSTLKIQRTERGDSAVYLCASSFSVGGQETQYFGPGTRLLVL.

This chain uses TRBV7-8 with TRBJ1-2; D gene ambiguous. CDR1 SGHVS and CDR2 FQNEAQ come from the germline V gene. The CDR3 runs 15 residues. Trimming shortened V by 1 base and J by 2 bases, and 11 bases separated the two germline ends. CDR3 residues: CASSLGLGENYGYTF. CDR3 in DNA: TGTGCCAGCAGCTTAGGTCTTGGGGAAAACTATGGCTACACCTTC.

The CDR3 loop is CASSLRRQSDTQYF. Here the CDR3 DNA reads TGTGCCAGCAGCCTCAGACGACAGTCGGATACGCAGTATTTT. This chain connects TRBV9 to TRBJ2-3, with a weak D call TRBD1 (5 bases). Germline V CDR1 and CDR2: SGDLS, YYNGEE. The CDR3 runs 14 residues. V lost 4 bases to trimming and J lost 6 bases, with 15 bases between them.

V and J are TRBV28 and TRBJ2-7; D not resolved. Trimming left V 5 bases short and J 2 bases short, with 7 bases between. This CDR3 spans 12 amino acids. Per the germline V gene, CDR1 is MDHEN and CDR2 is SYDVKM. CDR3 amino acids: CASSIFTYEQYF. The CDR3 DNA sequence: TGTGCCAGCAGTATCTTCACCTACGAGCAGTACTTC.

The chain uses TRBV7-8 and TRBJ2-1; 11 nucleotides line up with TRBD2. Judging by the DNA end, TRBJ2-7 fits better; the J call may be wrong. CDR3 length: 17 amino acids. Germline V gene sequence: CDR1 SGHVS, CDR2 FQNEAQ. DNA of the CDR3: TGTGCCAGCAGCTTAAGGGCTAGCGGGGGGCCAGACAATGAGCAGTACTTC. It yields the protein CASSLRASGGPDNEQYF.

The chain carries TRBV4-3 and TRBJ2-1; 8 bases agree with TRBD2. Germline V lookup: CDR1 LGHNA, CDR2 YSLEER. With 0 bases clipped from V and 3 bases from J, the junction kept 7 bases outside the gene matches. The CDR3 is 17 amino acids. The CDR3 reads CASSQEPRGVLYNEQFF. DNA for the CDR3: TGCGCCAGCAGCCAAGAGCCGCGGGGGGTCCTCTACAATGAGCAGTTCTTC.

V and J are TRBV11-2 and TRBJ1-2, with TRBD1 matching over 7 bases. Per the germline V gene, CDR1 is SGHAT and CDR2 is FQNNGV. The CDR3 runs 15 residues. The V and J ends lost 4 bases and 8 bases, in that order; junction bases with no gene match: 13. CDR3 region: CASSSPDRVQYGYTF. As DNA, the CDR3 is TGTGCCAGCAGCTCCCCCGACAGGGTGCAGTACGGCTACACCTTC.

V and J are TRBV4-3 and TRBJ1-5, with D tentatively TRBD1 (5 bases). Germline loops: CDR1 LGHNA, CDR2 YSLEER. This CDR3 region has 17 residues. V was clipped by 0 bases and J by 6 bases, with 18 bases between them. As DNA, the CDR3 is TGCGCCAGCAGCCAAGATCAGGTCGGGGTAAGGGGTCAGCCCCAGCATTTT. Amino acid sequence: CASSQDQVGVRGQPQHF.

The J gene is TRBJ1-6, the V gene TRBV7-2; 9 positions agree with TRBD1. J gave up 9 bases and V 5 bases, and 11 bases lay outside the gene matches. Per the germline V gene, CDR1 is SGHTA and CDR2 is FQGNSA. The CDR3 runs to 16 residues. CDR3 nucleotides: TGTGCCAGCAGCGCTGGACAGGGGTCGCGGTCTTCACCCCTCCACTTT. As protein: CASSAGQGSRSSPLHF.

This clonotype is a singleton in its sample. The junction differs from germline at one of its ends, possibly a read error. This sequence joins TRBV20-1 and TRBJ2-1; D not certain. The CDR3 length is 11 residues. Germline CDR1 reads DFQATT; CDR2 reads SNEGSKA (reference sequence). Here the CDR3 DNA reads TGCGGTGCTCGCCCCTACAATGAGCAGTTCTTC. Translation: CGARPYNEQFF.

This clonotype was observed a handful of times. The chain joins TRBV6-2 or TRBV6-3 to TRBJ2-1; D may be TRBD2 (6 bases). CDR3 length: 14 residues. Deletions cut 5 bases from V and 9 bases from J, with 17 bases between. CDR1 and CDR2 from the germline V gene are MNHEY and SVGEGT. The CDR3 bases are TGTGCCAGCAGTGCGCCGGGACTCCCCCCTGAGCAGTTCTTC. Residues: CASSAPGLPPEQFF.

This clonotype appeared a single time. V usage is TRBV6-5 and J usage is TRBJ1-1, with D unresolved. Germline CDR1 MNHEY, CDR2 SVGAGI. The CDR3 consists of 14 residues. Between the trimmed V and J ends, which lost 6 bases and 3 bases, there was a span of 14 bases. CDR3 loop: CASSRHDPDTEAFF. Here the CDR3 DNA reads TGTGCCAGCAGCCGACACGATCCGGACACTGAAGCTTTCTTT.